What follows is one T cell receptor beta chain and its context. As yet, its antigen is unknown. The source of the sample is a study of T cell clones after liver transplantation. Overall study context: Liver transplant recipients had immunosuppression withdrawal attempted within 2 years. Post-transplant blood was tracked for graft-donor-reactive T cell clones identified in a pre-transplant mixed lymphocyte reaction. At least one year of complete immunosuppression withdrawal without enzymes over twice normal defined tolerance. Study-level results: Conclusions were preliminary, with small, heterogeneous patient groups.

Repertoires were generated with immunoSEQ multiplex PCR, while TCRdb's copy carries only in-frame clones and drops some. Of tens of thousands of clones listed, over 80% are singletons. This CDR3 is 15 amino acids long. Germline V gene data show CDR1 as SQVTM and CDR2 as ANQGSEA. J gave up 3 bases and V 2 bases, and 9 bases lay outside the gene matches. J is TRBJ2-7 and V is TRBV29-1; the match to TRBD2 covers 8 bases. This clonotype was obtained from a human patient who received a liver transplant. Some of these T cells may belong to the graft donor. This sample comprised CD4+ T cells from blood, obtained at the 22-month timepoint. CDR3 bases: TGCAGCGTTGAACGAGCTCGGGCGGGAGGCTACGAGCAGTACTTC. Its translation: CSVERARAGGYEQYF.